Listed below are T cell receptor beta chains from one sample, sequenced in a study of blood T cell repertoires in COVID-19. Sequencing was performed with immunoSEQ multiplex PCR; in TCRdb, only in-frame clones are kept and a portion is missing. Of approximately 380,000 clones in the sample, 85% are singletons; the top ten hold approximately 3.7%. The sample taken for sequencing was peripheral blood. These receptors were collected from a woman under 30 with acute or convalescent COVID-19. CDR3s include the opening cysteine and the closing phenylalanine or tryptophan. Each record gives: J gene, V gene, D gene, clone size, CDR3 DNA, CDR3 protein. A D gene is named only where the DNA matches it firmly. Only some rows state a clone size, as once, few, many or a class for expanded clones.

j_gene: TRBJ1-1; v_gene: TRBV11-1; d_gene: TRBD1; abundance: .; CDR3nt: TGTGCCAGCAGCTTGGATCCGGGACAGGGGAGAGCTGAAGCTTTCTTT; CDR3aa: CASSLDPGQGRAEAFF
j_gene: TRBJ1-1; v_gene: TRBV6-2/TRBV6-3; d_gene: .; abundance: .; CDR3nt: TGTGCCAGCAGTGTAGAAGAGAACACTGAAGCTTTCTTT; CDR3aa: CASSVEENTEAFF
j_gene: TRBJ2-1; v_gene: TRBV11-2; d_gene: .; abundance: few; CDR3nt: TGTGCCAGCAGCTTAGATACCCAGGGGGGGTTCTTC; CDR3aa: CASSLDTQGGFF
j_gene: TRBJ2-2; v_gene: TRBV12-5; d_gene: .; abundance: .; CDR3nt: TGTGCTAGTGCCCAACCGGACTATTCCACCGGGGAGCTGTTTTTT; CDR3aa: CASAQPDYSTGELFF
j_gene: TRBJ2-3; v_gene: TRBV3-1/TRBV3-2; d_gene: .; abundance: many; CDR3nt: TGTGCCAGCAGCCAAAGCGGTCCCCCAGATACGCAGTATTTT; CDR3aa: CASSQSGPPDTQYF
j_gene: TRBJ2-1; v_gene: TRBV6-5; d_gene: .; abundance: .; CDR3nt: TGTGCCAGCCTGGCGAGCGCCTACAATGAGCAGTTCTTC; CDR3aa: CASLASAYNEQFF
j_gene: TRBJ1-2; v_gene: TRBV29-1; d_gene: .; abundance: .; CDR3nt: TGCAGCGTTGCCCCAGGAGGATATCGGGGCTACACCTTC; CDR3aa: CSVAPGGYRGYTF
j_gene: TRBJ2-3; v_gene: TRBV11-2; d_gene: .; abundance: once; CDR3nt: TGTGCCAGCAGCTTAGATTGGGCTGTCACAGATACGCAGTATTTT; CDR3aa: CASSLDWAVTDTQYF
j_gene: TRBJ1-5; v_gene: TRBV12-3/TRBV12-4; d_gene: .; abundance: few; CDR3nt: TGTGCCAGCAGTTACCAGAATCAGCCCCAGCATTTT; CDR3aa: CASSYQNQPQHF
j_gene: TRBJ1-1; v_gene: TRBV29-1; d_gene: TRBD1; abundance: .; CDR3nt: TGCAGCGTTCCCGACAGGGGCACTGAAGCTTTCTTT; CDR3aa: CSVPDRGTEAFF
j_gene: TRBJ2-1; v_gene: TRBV4-2; d_gene: TRBD1; abundance: .; CDR3nt: TGTGCCAGCAGCCGGCCACCGGGACAGGGGTACAATGAGCAGTTCTTC; CDR3aa: CASSRPPGQGYNEQFF
j_gene: TRBJ1-4; v_gene: TRBV5-8; d_gene: .; abundance: once; CDR3nt: TGTGCCAGCAACGGGGGGCATGGGCATGAAAAACTGTTTTTT; CDR3aa: CASNGGHGHEKLFF
j_gene: TRBJ2-7; v_gene: TRBV28; d_gene: TRBD1; abundance: once; CDR3nt: TGTGCCAGCACAAAACGGGACAGCTCCTACGAGCAGTACTTC; CDR3aa: CASTKRDSSYEQYF
j_gene: TRBJ2-3; v_gene: TRBV7-2; d_gene: .; abundance: few; CDR3nt: TGTGCCAGCGGGGAGCGGTCCCCAAATACGCAGTATTTT; CDR3aa: CASGERSPNTQYF
j_gene: TRBJ1-3; v_gene: TRBV10-2; d_gene: TRBD1; abundance: .; CDR3nt: TGCGCCGGACGGGACAGTGGAAACACCATATATTTT; CDR3aa: CAGRDSGNTIYF
j_gene: TRBJ2-1; v_gene: TRBV28; d_gene: .; abundance: .; CDR3nt: TGTGCCAGCAGCCTGCCGGGACTCAACAATGAGCAGTTCTTC; CDR3aa: CASSLPGLNNEQFF
j_gene: TRBJ2-5; v_gene: TRBV28; d_gene: TRBD2; abundance: few; CDR3nt: TGTGCCAGCAGTTGGGGGACTAGCGTCAAGACCCAGTACTTC; CDR3aa: CASSWGTSVKTQYF
j_gene: TRBJ1-2; v_gene: TRBV9; d_gene: TRBD1; abundance: .; CDR3nt: TGTGCCAGCAGCGTAGAGGGGACAGTGGTGCTCTATGGCTACACCTTC; CDR3aa: CASSVEGTVVLYGYTF
j_gene: TRBJ1-6; v_gene: TRBV2; d_gene: TRBD1; abundance: .; CDR3nt: TGTGCCAGCAGTGTCGACAGGGCCAGACCAACACCCCTCCACTTT; CDR3aa: CASSVDRARPTPLHF
j_gene: TRBJ2-7; v_gene: TRBV19; d_gene: TRBD1; abundance: once; CDR3nt: TGTGCCAGTAGTCGGACAGGGACCTACAACGAGCAGTACTTC; CDR3aa: CASSRTGTYNEQYF
j_gene: TRBJ1-2; v_gene: TRBV6-4; d_gene: TRBD1; abundance: .; CDR3nt: TGTGCCAGCAGTCCGGACAGGTCTAACTATGGCTACACCTTC; CDR3aa: CASSPDRSNYGYTF
j_gene: TRBJ2-1; v_gene: TRBV6-1; d_gene: TRBD2; abundance: many; CDR3nt: TGTGCCAGCAGTGAGACTAGCGGGTCCTACAATGAGCAGTTCTTC; CDR3aa: CASSETSGSYNEQFF
j_gene: TRBJ2-1; v_gene: TRBV2; d_gene: .; abundance: .; CDR3nt: TGTGCCAGCAAGGCTTCGGGAACGGGTGAGCAGTTCTTC; CDR3aa: CASKASGTGEQFF
j_gene: TRBJ2-5; v_gene: TRBV6-5; d_gene: .; abundance: once; CDR3nt: TGTGCCGCAACCCCGTGGGGGCGCGAGACCCAGTACTTC; CDR3aa: CAATPWGRETQYF
j_gene: TRBJ2-3; v_gene: TRBV11-1; d_gene: TRBD2; abundance: once; CDR3nt: TGTGCCAGCAGCCACTTCCTAGCGGGAGTGAAAGATACGCAGTATTTT; CDR3aa: CASSHFLAGVKDTQYF
j_gene: TRBJ1-4; v_gene: TRBV6-6; d_gene: .; abundance: .; CDR3nt: TGTGCCAGCAGCCCCAGGGCAACTAATGAAAAACTGTTTTTT; CDR3aa: CASSPRATNEKLFF
j_gene: TRBJ1-2; v_gene: TRBV7-9; d_gene: .; abundance: few; CDR3nt: TGTGCCAGCAGCTTAGCCGCAGCTAACTATGGCTACACCTTC; CDR3aa: CASSLAAANYGYTF
j_gene: TRBJ2-2; v_gene: TRBV7-3; d_gene: .; abundance: .; CDR3nt: TGTGCCAGCAGCCAGCGGACAGGGAGGGACACCGGGGAGCTGTTTTTT; CDR3aa: CASSQRTGRDTGELFF
j_gene: TRBJ2-7; v_gene: TRBV5-4; d_gene: TRBD1; abundance: .; CDR3nt: TGTGCCAGCAGCTTCGAAGGACAGGGGTCGGACGAGCAGTACTTC; CDR3aa: CASSFEGQGSDEQYF
j_gene: TRBJ2-7; v_gene: TRBV4-1; d_gene: TRBD2; abundance: .; CDR3nt: TGCGCCAGCAGCTTTGGACTAGCGGCGCGTTCCTACGAGCAGTACTTC; CDR3aa: CASSFGLAARSYEQYF
j_gene: TRBJ1-3; v_gene: TRBV11-2; d_gene: .; abundance: .; CDR3nt: TGTGCCAGCAGCTCTCCAAGCCAGCGGGGGAACACCATATATTTT; CDR3aa: CASSSPSQRGNTIYF
j_gene: TRBJ1-6; v_gene: TRBV19; d_gene: .; abundance: .; CDR3nt: TGTGCCAGTGGGAAGGATTTGAGGGGGACACCCCTCCACTTT; CDR3aa: CASGKDLRGTPLHF
j_gene: TRBJ2-5; v_gene: TRBV11-2; d_gene: .; abundance: .; CDR3nt: TGTGCCAGCAGCTTAGACAGCGAGGAGACCCAGTACTTC; CDR3aa: CASSLDSEETQYF
j_gene: TRBJ2-3; v_gene: TRBV19; d_gene: .; abundance: .; CDR3nt: TGTGCCAGTAGTTTTAGGAGGCAGTCGCAAGATACGCAGTATTTT; CDR3aa: CASSFRRQSQDTQYF
j_gene: TRBJ2-7; v_gene: TRBV2; d_gene: .; abundance: .; CDR3nt: TGTGCCAGCAGACAGGGACCCTCCTACGAGCAGTACTTC; CDR3aa: CASRQGPSYEQYF
j_gene: TRBJ1-2; v_gene: TRBV5-8; d_gene: TRBD1; abundance: .; CDR3nt: TGTGCCAGCAGCCTGACAGGGTTCTATGGCTACACCTTC; CDR3aa: CASSLTGFYGYTF
j_gene: TRBJ1-1; v_gene: TRBV28; d_gene: .; abundance: .; CDR3nt: TGTGCCAGCTGTTTGGGGCGGTGGGGGGGCCGGGCTGAAGCTTTCTTT; CDR3aa: CASCLGRWGGRAEAFF
j_gene: TRBJ1-6; v_gene: TRBV2; d_gene: .; abundance: .; CDR3nt: TGTGCCAGCAGTGGGCAGGGTGGTTCCTATAATTCACCCCTCCACTTT; CDR3aa: CASSGQGGSYNSPLHF
j_gene: TRBJ2-1; v_gene: TRBV9; d_gene: TRBD2; abundance: .; CDR3nt: TGTGCCAGCAGCCTCGGGACTAGCGGGAGGAATGAGCAGTTCTTC; CDR3aa: CASSLGTSGRNEQFF
j_gene: TRBJ1-3; v_gene: TRBV12-3/TRBV12-4; d_gene: .; abundance: .; CDR3nt: TGTGCCAGCAGTTCGCCAGCTGGAAACACCATATATTTT; CDR3aa: CASSSPAGNTIYF
j_gene: TRBJ1-1; v_gene: TRBV6-5; d_gene: TRBD1; abundance: .; CDR3nt: TGTGCCAGCAGCCCAGACAGGGGGGTGGCTGAAGCTTTCTTT; CDR3aa: CASSPDRGVAEAFF
j_gene: TRBJ1-6; v_gene: TRBV6-5; d_gene: TRBD1; abundance: .; CDR3nt: TGTGCCAGCAGTTCAGGGGGGCGTAATTCACCCCTCCACTTT; CDR3aa: CASSSGGRNSPLHF
j_gene: TRBJ2-2; v_gene: TRBV5-1; d_gene: TRBD1; abundance: once; CDR3nt: TGCGCCAGCAGCTTACCGGACAGGCGGGGGGAGCTGTTTTTT; CDR3aa: CASSLPDRRGELFF
j_gene: TRBJ1-2; v_gene: TRBV28; d_gene: .; abundance: .; CDR3nt: TGTGCCAGCAATCAACAGAACTATGGCTACACCTTC; CDR3aa: CASNQQNYGYTF
j_gene: TRBJ1-6; v_gene: TRBV5-4; d_gene: TRBD1; abundance: .; CDR3nt: TGTGCCAGCAGCTTGGGGGACAGCTCCTATAATTCACCCCTCCACTTT; CDR3aa: CASSLGDSSYNSPLHF
j_gene: TRBJ2-5; v_gene: TRBV9; d_gene: .; abundance: .; CDR3nt: TGTGCCAGCGGGTTAAGCGGGCGATCACAAGAGACCCAGTACTTC; CDR3aa: CASGLSGRSQETQYF
j_gene: TRBJ2-7; v_gene: TRBV14; d_gene: TRBD1; abundance: .; CDR3nt: TGTGCCAGCAGCTCTCGACAGGGGGCACTGAACGAGCAGTACTTC; CDR3aa: CASSSRQGALNEQYF
j_gene: TRBJ2-5; v_gene: TRBV4-1; d_gene: .; abundance: few; CDR3nt: TGCGCCAGCAGCCAAGAGAGGGGGAGACCCCAAGAGACCCAGTACTTC; CDR3aa: CASSQERGRPQETQYF
j_gene: TRBJ2-2; v_gene: TRBV9; d_gene: .; abundance: .; CDR3nt: TGTGCCAGCAGCGAGGCGGTCGGCGGGGAGCTGTTTTTT; CDR3aa: CASSEAVGGELFF
j_gene: TRBJ1-2; v_gene: TRBV19; d_gene: .; abundance: .; CDR3nt: TGTGCCAGTAGTGGGACTCCTAACTATGGCTACACCTTC; CDR3aa: CASSGTPNYGYTF
j_gene: TRBJ1-2; v_gene: TRBV27; d_gene: .; abundance: .; CDR3nt: TGTGCCAGCAGTTCCACCGGGGGGGGCGCCTCGGAGGGCTACACCTTC; CDR3aa: CASSSTGGGASEGYTF
j_gene: TRBJ2-3; v_gene: TRBV7-9; d_gene: TRBD1; abundance: .; CDR3nt: TGTGCCAGCACCCGCGGCGAGGGGGCCGCAGATACGCAGTATTTT; CDR3aa: CASTRGEGAADTQYF
j_gene: TRBJ2-1; v_gene: TRBV28; d_gene: TRBD2; abundance: .; CDR3nt: TGTGCCAGCAGTTTATGGAGCCTAGCGGGAGGATACAATGAGCAGTTCTTC; CDR3aa: CASSLWSLAGGYNEQFF
j_gene: TRBJ1-1; v_gene: TRBV11-2; d_gene: .; abundance: .; CDR3nt: TGTGCCAGCAGCTTACCCCCAGGCGAAGCTTTCTTT; CDR3aa: CASSLPPGEAFF